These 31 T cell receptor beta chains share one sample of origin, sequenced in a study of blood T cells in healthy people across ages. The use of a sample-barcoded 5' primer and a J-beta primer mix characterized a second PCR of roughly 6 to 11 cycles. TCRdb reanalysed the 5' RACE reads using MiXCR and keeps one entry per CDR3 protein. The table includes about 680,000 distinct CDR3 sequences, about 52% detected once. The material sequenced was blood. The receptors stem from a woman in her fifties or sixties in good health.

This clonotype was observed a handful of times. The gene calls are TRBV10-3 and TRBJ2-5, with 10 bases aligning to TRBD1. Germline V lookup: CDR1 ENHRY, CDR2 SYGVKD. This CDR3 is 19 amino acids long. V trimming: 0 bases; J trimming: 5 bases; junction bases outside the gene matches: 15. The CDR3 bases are TGTGCCATCAGTGAGTCCAACGGACAGGGGGAAGGGGTCCAGGAGACCCAGTACTTC. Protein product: CAISESNGQGEGVQETQYF.

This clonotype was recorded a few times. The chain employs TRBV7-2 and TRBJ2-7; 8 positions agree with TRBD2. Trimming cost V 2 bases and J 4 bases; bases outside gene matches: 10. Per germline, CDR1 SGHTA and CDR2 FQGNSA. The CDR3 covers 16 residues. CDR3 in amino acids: CASSLTAASGQYEQYF. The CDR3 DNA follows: TGTGCCAGCAGCTTAACAGCTGCTAGCGGGCAATACGAGCAGTACTTC.

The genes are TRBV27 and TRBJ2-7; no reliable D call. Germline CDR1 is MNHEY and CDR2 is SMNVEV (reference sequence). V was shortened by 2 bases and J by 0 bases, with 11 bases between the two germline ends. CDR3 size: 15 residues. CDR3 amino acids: CASSLRVPISYEQYF. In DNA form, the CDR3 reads TGTGCCAGCAGTTTACGGGTCCCGATCTCCTACGAGCAGTACTTC.

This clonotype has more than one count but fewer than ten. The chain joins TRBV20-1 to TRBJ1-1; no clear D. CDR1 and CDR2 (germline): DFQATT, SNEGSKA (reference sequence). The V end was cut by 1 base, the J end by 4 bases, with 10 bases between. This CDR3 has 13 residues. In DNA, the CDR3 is TGCAGTGCTAGAGTAGCGACGGCCACTGAAGCTTTCTTT. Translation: CSARVATATEAFF.

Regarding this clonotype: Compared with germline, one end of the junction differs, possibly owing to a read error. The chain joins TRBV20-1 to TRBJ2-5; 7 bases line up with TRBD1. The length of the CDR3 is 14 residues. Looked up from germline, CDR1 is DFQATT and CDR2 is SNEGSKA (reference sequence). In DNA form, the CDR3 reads TGCAGTGCCAACTACCGGGGACAGAAAGAGCCCCAGTACTTC. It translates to CSANYRGQKEPQYF.

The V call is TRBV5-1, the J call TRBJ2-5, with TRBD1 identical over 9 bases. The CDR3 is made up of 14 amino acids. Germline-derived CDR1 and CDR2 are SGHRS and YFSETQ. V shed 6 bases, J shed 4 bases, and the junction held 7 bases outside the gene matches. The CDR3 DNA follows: TGCGCCAGCACCCGGACAGGGGTCGCAGAGACCCAGTACTTC. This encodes CASTRTGVAETQYF.

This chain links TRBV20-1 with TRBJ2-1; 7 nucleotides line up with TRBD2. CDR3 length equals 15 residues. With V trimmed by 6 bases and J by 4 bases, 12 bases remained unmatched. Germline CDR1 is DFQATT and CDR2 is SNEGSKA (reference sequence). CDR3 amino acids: CSAFLGGGPYNEQFF. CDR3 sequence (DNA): TGCAGTGCCTTCCTGGGGGGAGGGCCATACAATGAGCAGTTCTTC.

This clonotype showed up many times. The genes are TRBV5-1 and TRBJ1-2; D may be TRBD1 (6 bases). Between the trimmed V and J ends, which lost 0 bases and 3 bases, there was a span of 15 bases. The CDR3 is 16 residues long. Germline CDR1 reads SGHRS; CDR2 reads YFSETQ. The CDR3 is CASSLVAGGSDYGYTF. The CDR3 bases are TGCGCCAGCAGCTTGGTAGCGGGGGGCTCGGACTATGGCTACACCTTC.

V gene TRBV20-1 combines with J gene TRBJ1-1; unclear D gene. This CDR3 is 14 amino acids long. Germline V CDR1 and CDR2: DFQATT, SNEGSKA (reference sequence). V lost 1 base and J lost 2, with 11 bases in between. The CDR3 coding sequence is TGCAGTGCTAGAGGCCGGCAGGCAAACACTGAAGCTTTCTTT. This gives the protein CSARGRQANTEAFF.

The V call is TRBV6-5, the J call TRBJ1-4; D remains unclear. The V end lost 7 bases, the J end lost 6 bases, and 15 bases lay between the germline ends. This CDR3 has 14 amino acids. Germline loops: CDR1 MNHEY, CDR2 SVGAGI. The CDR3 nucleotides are TGTGCCAGCACCAACGGTGGTGGGGATGAAAAACTGTTTTTT. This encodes CASTNGGGDEKLFF.

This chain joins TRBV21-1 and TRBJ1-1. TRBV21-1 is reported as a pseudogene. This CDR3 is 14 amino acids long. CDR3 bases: TGTGCCAGCAGCATACTAACCGGGAACACTGAAGCTTTCTTT. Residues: CASSILTGNTEAFF.

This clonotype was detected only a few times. The CDR3 reads CASSLRDSGNEQFF. DNA for the CDR3: TGCGCCAGCAGCCTGAGGGACTCCGGGAACGAGCAGTTCTTC. This chain joins TRBV5-1 and TRBJ2-1, with a tentative D call TRBD2 (6 bases). The CDR3 extends over 14 amino acids. The V end was cut by 4 bases, the J end by 10 bases, with 18 bases between. Germline V gene data show CDR1 as SGHRS and CDR2 as YFSETQ. The whole variable domain, filled in from reference TRBV5-1 and TRBJ2-1, reads KAGVTQTPRYLIKTRGQQVTLSCSPISGHRSVSWYQQTPGQGLQFLFEYFSETQRNKGNFPGRFSGRQFSNSRSEMNVSTLELGDSALYLCASSLRDSGNEQFFGPGTRLTVL.

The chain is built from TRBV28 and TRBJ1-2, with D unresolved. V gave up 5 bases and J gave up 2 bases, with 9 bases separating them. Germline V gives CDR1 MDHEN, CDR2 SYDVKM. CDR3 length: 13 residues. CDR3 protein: CASSVLGNYGYTF. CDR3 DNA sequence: TGTGCCAGCAGTGTATTAGGGAACTATGGCTACACCTTC.

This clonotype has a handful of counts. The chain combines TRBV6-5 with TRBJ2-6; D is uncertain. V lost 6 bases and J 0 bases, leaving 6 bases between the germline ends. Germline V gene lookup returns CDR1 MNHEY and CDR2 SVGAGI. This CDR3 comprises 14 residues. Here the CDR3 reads CASSRSSGANVLTF. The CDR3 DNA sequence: TGTGCCAGCAGCAGGAGCTCTGGGGCCAACGTCCTGACTTTC.

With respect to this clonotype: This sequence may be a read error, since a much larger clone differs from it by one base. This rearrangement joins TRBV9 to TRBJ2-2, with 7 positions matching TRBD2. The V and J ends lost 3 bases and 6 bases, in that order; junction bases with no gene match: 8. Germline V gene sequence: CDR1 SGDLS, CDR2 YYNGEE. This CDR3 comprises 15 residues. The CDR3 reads CASSGEGTTPGELFF. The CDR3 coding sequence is TGTGCCAGCAGCGGAGAAGGGACTACCCCCGGGGAGCTGTTTTTT. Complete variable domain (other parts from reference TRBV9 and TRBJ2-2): DSGVTQTPKHLITATGQRVTLRCSPRSGDLSVYWYQQSLDQGLQFLIQYYNGEERAKGNILERFSAQQFPDLHSELNLSSLELGDSALYFCASSGEGTTPGELFFGEGSRLTVL.

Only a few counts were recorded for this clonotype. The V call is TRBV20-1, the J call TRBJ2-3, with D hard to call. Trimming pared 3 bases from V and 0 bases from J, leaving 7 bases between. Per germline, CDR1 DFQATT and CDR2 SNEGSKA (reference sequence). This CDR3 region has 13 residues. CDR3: CSASDPSTDTQYF. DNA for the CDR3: TGCAGTGCTAGCGATCCTAGCACAGATACGCAGTATTTT.

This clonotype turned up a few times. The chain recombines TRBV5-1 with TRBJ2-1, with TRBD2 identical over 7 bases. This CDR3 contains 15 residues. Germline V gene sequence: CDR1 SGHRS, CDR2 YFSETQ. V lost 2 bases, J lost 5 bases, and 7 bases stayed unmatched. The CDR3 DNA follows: TGCGCCAGCAGCTTCTTTGCGGGAGTCCACAATGAGCAGTTCTTC. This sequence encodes CASSFFAGVHNEQFF.

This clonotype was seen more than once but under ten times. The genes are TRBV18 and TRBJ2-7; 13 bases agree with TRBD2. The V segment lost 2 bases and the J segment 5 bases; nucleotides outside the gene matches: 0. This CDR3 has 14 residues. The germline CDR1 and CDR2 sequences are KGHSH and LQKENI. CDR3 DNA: TGTGCCAGCTCACCAGGGACTAGCGGGGACGAGCAGTACTTC. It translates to CASSPGTSGDEQYF.

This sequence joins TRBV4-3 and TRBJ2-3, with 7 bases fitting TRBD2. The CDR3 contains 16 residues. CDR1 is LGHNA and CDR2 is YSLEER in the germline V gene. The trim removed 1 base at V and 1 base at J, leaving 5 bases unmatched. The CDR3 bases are TGCGCCAGCAGCCAAGGGGCTAGCGGTGGCACAGATACGCAGTATTTT. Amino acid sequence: CASSQGASGGTDTQYF.

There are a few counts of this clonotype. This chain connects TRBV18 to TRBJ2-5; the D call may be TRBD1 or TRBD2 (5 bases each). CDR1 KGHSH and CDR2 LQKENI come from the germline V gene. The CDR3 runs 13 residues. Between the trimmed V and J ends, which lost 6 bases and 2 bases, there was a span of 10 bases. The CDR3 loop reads CASSRDQQETQYF. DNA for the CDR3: TGTGCCAGCTCCCGGGACCAACAAGAGACCCAGTACTTC.

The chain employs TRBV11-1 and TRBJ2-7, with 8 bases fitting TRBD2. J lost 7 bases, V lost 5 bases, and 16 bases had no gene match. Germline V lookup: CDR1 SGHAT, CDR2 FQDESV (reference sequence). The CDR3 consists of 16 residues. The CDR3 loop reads CASSPPTSGVYNEQYF. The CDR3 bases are TGTGCCAGCAGCCCCCCTACTAGCGGCGTCTACAATGAGCAGTACTTC. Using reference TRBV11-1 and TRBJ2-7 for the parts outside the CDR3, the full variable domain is EAEVAQSPRYKITEKSQAVAFWCDPISGHATLYWYRQILGQGPELLVQFQDESVVDDSQLPKDRFSAERLKGVDSTLKIQPAELGDSAMYLCASSPPTSGVYNEQYFGPGTRLTVT.

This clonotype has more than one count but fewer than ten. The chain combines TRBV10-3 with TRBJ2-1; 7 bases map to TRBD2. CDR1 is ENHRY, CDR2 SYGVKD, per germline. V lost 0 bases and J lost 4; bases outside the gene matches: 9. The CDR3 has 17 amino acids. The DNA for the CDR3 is TGTGCCATCAGTGAGTCCCGCGGGCTAGCGGAGTACAATGAGCAGTTCTTC. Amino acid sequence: CAISESRGLAEYNEQFF.

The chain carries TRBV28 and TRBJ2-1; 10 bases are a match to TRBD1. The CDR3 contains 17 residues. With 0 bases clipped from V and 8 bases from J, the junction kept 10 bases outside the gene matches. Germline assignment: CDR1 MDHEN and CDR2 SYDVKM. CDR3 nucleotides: TGTGCCAGCAGTTTATGGACAGGGGGCGCGGGTGTTGATGAGCAGTTCTTC. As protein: CASSLWTGGAGVDEQFF.

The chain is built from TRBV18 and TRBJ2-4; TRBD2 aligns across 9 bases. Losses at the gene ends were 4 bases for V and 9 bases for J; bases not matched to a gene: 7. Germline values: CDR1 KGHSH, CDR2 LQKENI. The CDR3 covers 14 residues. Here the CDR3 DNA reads TGTGCCAGCTCACAAGACGGGACTAGCTCCATTCAGTACTTC. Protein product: CASSQDGTSSIQYF.

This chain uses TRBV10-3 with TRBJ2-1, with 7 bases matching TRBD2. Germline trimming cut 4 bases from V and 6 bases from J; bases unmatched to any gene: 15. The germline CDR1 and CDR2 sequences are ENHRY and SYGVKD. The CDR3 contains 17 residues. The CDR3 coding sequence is TGTGCCATCAGTGGGGGGGGGAGGTCCCACGTCGGCAATGAGCAGTTCTTC. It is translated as CAISGGGRSHVGNEQFF.

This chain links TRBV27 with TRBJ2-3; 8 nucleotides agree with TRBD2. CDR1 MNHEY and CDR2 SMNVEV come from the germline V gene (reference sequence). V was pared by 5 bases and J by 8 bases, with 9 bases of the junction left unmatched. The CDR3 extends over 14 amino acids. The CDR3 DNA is TGTGCCAGCAGTCTCGGACTAGCTTGGGGTACGCAGTATTTT. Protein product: CASSLGLAWGTQYF.

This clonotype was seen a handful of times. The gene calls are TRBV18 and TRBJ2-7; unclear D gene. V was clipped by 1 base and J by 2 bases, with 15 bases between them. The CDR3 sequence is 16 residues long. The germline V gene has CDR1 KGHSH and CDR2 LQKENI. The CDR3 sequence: CASSPRLMADAYEQYF. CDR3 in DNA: TGTGCCAGCTCACCACGGCTGATGGCCGATGCCTACGAGCAGTACTTC.

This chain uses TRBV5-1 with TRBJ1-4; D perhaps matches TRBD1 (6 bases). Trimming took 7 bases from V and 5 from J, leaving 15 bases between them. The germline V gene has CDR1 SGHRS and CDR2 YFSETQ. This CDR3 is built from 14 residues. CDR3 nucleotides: TGCGCCAGCGCCCAGGGACACCCAAATGAAAAACTGTTTTTT. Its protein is CASAQGHPNEKLFF.

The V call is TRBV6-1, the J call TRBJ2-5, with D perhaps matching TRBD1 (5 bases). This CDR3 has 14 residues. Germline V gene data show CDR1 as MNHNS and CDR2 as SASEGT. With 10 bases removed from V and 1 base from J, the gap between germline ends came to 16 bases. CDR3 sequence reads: CATHQRGLQETQYF. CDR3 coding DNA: TGTGCCACCCACCAAAGGGGTCTCCAAGAGACCCAGTACTTC.

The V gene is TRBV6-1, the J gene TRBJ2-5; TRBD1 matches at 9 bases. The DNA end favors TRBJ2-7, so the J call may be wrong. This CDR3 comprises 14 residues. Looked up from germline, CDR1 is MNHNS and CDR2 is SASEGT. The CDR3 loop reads CASSSPGTGREQYF. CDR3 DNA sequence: TGTGCCAGCAGTAGTCCCGGGACAGGGCGCGAGCAGTACTTC.

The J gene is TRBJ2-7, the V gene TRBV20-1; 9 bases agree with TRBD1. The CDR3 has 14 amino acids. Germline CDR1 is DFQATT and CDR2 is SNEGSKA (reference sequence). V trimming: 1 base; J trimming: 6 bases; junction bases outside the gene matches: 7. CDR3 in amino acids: CSARAVDRGSEQYF. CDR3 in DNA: TGCAGTGCTAGAGCAGTCGACAGGGGGTCCGAGCAGTACTTC.